The T cell receptor (beta chain) described here comes from a study of T cells in Graves' hyperthyroidism and ophthalmopathy. Researchers took RNA transcripts and amplified the TCR beta CDR3 regions from them. HTBI primers drove first-round RT-PCR of the TCR CDR3. TCRdb reprocessed the multiplex PCR reads with MiXCR, giving one entry per CDR3 protein. This table has some 600,000 distinct CDR3 sequences, around 42% appearing once. This clonotype was counted ten times or more. Its antigen is unidentified. Points from the study as a whole: It was a median 6.5 months before onset that the model predicted ophthalmopathy. Most clonotypes expanded in the thyroid (above 0.001) were also present in blood.

The V and J ends lost 5 bases and 8 bases respectively, with 16 bases between them. The CDR3 is 15 residues long. Germline CDR1 and CDR2: SNHLY and FYNNEI. The V gene is TRBV2, the J gene TRBJ1-6; tentatively, D is TRBD1 (5 bases). The sequence derives from a woman aged 18-29 years with Graves' hyperthyroidism. Sequencing was carried out using peripheral blood or thyroid tissue (not recorded which). The CDR3 reads CASSLGSGRDSPLHF. The CDR3 DNA is TGTGCCAGCAGTTTAGGGTCAGGGCGGGATTCACCCCTCCACTTT.